A single sample gave rise to the 2 T cell receptor beta chains below, sequenced in a study of blood T cells in healthy people across ages. A J-beta primer mix and a sample-barcoded 5' primer were used in a second PCR of about 7 to 12 cycles. Each CDR3 protein is one row after TCRdb ran MiXCR on the 5' RACE reads. The repertoire holds about 1 million distinct CDR3 sequences, with under 45% as singletons. Sequenced sample: blood. The receptors were gathered from an older woman in good health.

The chain combines TRBV12-3 or TRBV12-4 with TRBJ2-7; D may be TRBD1 (6 bases). The CDR3 has 13 amino acids. The germline V and J ends were trimmed by 5 bases and 2 bases, with 10 bases remaining between them. DNA of the CDR3: TGTGCCAGCAGTACCGGGACAACCTACGAGCAGTACTTC. Its protein is CASSTGTTYEQYF.

The chain carries TRBV28 and TRBJ2-7, with TRBD1 identical over 8 bases. Germline lookup yields CDR1 MDHEN and CDR2 SYDVKM. The CDR3 is 17 residues long. Trimming removed 1 base from V and 1 base from J; junction bases left unmatched: 9. CDR3: CASSLYAGGAGSYEQYF. The CDR3 region has the DNA TGTGCCAGCAGTTTATATGCAGGGGGCGCTGGGTCCTACGAGCAGTACTTC. Variable domain in full (rest from reference TRBV28 and TRBJ2-7): DVKVTQSSRYLVKRTGEKVFLECVQDMDHENMFWYRQDPGLGLRLIYFSYDVKMKEKGDIPEGYSVSREKKERFSLILESASTNQTSMYLCASSLYAGGAGSYEQYFGPGTRLTVT.